This entry is about one T cell receptor (beta chain). Produced via immunoSEQ multiplex PCR; TCRdb's table is partial and in-frame only. The sample includes roughly 200,000 clones, 80% to 95% seen only once; the top ten take 1% to 1.5%. This sample is drawn from a study of T cell responses to AZD1222 COVID-19 vaccine. CDR1 and CDR2 from the germline V gene are MNHEY and SVGAGI. The CDR3 consists of 16 residues. V was pared by 0 bases and J by 2 bases, with 13 bases between. This chain joins TRBV6-5 and TRBJ1-1, with a possible D match to TRBD1 (6 bases). The sequences come from peripheral blood, collected on day 0 of AZD1222 vaccination. This receptor was taken from an adult in good health. CDR3 nucleotides: TGTGCCAGCAGTTACTCGAGGGGGGGAGATAACACTGAAGCTTTCTTT. As protein: CASSYSRGGDNTEAFF.